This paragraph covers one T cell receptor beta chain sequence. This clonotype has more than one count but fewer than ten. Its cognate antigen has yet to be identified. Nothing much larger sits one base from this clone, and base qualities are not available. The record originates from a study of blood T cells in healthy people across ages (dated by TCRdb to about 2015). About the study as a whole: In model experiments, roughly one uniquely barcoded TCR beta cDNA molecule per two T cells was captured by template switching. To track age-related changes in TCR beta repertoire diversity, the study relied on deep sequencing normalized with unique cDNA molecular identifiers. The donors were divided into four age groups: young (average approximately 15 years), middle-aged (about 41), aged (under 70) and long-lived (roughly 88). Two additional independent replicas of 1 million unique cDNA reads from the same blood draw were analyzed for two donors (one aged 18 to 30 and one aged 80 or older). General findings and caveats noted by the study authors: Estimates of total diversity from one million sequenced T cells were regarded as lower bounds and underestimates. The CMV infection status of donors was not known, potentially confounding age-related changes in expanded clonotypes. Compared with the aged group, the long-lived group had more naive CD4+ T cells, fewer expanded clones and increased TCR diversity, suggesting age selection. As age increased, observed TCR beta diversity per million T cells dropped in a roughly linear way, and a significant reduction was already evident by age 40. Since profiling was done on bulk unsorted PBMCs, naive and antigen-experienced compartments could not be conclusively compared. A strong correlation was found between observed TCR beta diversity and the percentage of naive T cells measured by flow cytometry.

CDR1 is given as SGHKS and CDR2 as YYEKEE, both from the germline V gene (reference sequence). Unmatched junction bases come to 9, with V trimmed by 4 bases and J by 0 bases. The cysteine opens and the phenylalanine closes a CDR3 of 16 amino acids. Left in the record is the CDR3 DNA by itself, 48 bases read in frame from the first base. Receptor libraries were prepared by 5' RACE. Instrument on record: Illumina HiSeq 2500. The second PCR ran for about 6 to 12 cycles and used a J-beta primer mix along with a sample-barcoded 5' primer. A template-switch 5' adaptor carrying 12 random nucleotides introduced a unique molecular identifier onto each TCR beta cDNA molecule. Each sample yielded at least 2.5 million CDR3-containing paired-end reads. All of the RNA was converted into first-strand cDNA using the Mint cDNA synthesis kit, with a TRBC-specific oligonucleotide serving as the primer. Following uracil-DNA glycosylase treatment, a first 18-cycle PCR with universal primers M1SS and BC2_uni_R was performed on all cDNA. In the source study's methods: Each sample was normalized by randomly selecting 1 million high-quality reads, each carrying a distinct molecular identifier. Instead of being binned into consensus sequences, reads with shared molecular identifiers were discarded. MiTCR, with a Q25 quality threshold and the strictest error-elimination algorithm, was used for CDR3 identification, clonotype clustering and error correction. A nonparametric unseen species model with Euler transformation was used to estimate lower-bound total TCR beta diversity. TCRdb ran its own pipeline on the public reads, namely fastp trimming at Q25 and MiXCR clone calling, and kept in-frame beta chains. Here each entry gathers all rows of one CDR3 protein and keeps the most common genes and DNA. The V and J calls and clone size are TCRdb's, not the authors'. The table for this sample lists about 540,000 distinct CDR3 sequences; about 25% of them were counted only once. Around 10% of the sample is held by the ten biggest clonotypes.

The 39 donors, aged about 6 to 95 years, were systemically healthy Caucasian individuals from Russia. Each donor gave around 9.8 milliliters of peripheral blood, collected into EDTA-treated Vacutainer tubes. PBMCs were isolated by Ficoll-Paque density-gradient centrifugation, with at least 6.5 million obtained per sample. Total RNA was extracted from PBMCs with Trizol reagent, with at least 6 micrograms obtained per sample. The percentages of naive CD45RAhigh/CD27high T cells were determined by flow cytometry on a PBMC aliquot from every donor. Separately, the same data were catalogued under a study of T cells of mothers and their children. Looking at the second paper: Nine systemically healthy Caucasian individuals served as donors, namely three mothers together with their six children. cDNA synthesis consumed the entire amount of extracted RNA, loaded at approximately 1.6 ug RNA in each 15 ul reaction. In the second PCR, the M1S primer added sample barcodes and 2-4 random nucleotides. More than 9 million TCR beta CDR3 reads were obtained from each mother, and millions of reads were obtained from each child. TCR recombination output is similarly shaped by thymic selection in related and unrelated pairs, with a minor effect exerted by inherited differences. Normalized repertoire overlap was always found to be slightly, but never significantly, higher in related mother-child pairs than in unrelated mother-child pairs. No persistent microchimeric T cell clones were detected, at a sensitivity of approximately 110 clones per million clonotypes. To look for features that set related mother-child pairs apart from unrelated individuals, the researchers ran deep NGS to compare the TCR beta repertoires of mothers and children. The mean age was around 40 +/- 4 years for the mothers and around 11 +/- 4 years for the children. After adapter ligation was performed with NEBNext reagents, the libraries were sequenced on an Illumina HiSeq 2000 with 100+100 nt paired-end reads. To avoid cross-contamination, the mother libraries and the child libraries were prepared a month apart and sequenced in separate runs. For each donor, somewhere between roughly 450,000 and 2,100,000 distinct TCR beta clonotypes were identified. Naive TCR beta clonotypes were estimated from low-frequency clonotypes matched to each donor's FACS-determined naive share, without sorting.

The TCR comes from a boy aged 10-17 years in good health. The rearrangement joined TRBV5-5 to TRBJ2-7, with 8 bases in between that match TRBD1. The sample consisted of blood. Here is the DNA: TGTGCCAGCAGCCAGATTGGGGACAGGAGCTCCTACGAGCAGTACTTC. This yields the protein CASSQIGDRSSYEQYF.